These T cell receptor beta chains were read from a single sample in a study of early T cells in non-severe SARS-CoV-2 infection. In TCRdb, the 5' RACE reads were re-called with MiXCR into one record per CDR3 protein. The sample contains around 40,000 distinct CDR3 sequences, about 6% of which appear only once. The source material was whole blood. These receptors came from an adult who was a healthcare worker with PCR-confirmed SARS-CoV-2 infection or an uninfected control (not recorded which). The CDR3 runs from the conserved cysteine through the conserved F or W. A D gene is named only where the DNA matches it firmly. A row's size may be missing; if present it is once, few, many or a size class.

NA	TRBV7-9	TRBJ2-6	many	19	CASSLTSWLREGGANVLTF	TGTGCCAGCAGCTTAACCTCTTGGTTGCGGGAAGGTGGGGCCAACGTCCTGACTTTC
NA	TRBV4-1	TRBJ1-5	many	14	CASSQVNSNQPQHF	TGCGCCAGCAGCCAAGTGAACAGTAATCAGCCCCAGCATTTT
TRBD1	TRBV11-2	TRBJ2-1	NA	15	CASSLETGVYNEQFF	TGTGCCAGCAGCTTGGAGACAGGGGTCTACAATGAGCAGTTCTTC
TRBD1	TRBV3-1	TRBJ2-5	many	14	CASSHTGVQETQYF	TGTGCCAGCAGCCATACAGGGGTCCAAGAGACCCAGTACTTC
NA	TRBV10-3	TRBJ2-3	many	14	CAISELVSTDTQYF	TGTGCCATCAGTGAACTAGTTAGCACAGATACGCAGTATTTT
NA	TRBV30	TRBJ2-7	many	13	CAWRGPGDYEQYF	TGTGCCTGGAGGGGGCCTGGGGACTACGAGCAGTACTTC
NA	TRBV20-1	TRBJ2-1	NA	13	CSARGRNYHEQFF	TGCAGTGCTAGAGGTCGTAACTACCATGAGCAGTTCTTC
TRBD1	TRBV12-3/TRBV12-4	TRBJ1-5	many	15	CASSLAGGGNQPQHF	TGTGCCAGCAGTTTAGCAGGGGGCGGTAATCAGCCCCAGCATTTT
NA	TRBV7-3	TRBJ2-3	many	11	CASSPNREQYF	TGTGCCAGCTCCCCTAATCGGGAGCAGTATTTT
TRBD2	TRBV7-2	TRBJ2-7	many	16	CASSFGGTSYSLEQYF	TGTGCCAGCAGCTTTGGGGGGACTAGTTACTCCTTGGAGCAGTACTTC
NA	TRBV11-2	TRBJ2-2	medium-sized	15	CASSSIRSSTGELFF	TGTGCCAGCAGTTCCATCAGGTCCTCCACCGGGGAGCTGTTTTTT
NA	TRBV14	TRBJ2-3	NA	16	CASSQERDLGTDTQYF	TGTGCCAGCAGCCAAGAGCGGGATCTGGGGACAGATACGCAGTATTTT
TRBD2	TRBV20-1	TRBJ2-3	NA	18	CSASMGLAGVLGTDTQYF	TGCAGTGCTAGTATGGGACTAGCGGGAGTCCTGGGCACAGATACGCAGTATTTT
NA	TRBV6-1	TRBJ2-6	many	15	CASRGQRSGANVLTF	TGTGCCAGCAGAGGACAGCGCTCTGGGGCCAACGTCCTGACTTTC
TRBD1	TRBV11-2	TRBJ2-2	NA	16	CASSLLGTAFTGELFF	TGTGCCAGCAGCTTATTGGGGACAGCGTTCACCGGGGAGCTGTTTTTT
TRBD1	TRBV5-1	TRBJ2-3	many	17	CASSLAVGTGKSDTQYF	TGCGCCAGCAGCTTGGCGGTTGGGACAGGGAAATCAGATACGCAGTATTTT
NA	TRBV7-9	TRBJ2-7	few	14	CASSFTVNSYEQYF	TGTGCCAGCAGCTTTACAGTAAACTCCTACGAGCAGTACTTC
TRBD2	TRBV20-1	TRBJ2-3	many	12	CSARVAAGDQYF	TGCAGTGCTAGAGTTGCAGCGGGAGATCAGTATTTT
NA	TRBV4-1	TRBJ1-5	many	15	CASSQDSGLDQPQHF	TGCGCCAGCAGCCAAGATTCGGGACTCGATCAGCCCCAGCATTTT
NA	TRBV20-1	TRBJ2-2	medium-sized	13	CSARVPLTGELFF	TGCAGTGCTAGAGTACCTCTCACCGGGGAGCTGTTTTTT
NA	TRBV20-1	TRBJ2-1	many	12	CSAIGGTWEQFF	TGCAGTGCTATCGGGGGAACATGGGAGCAGTTCTTC
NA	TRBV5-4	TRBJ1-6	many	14	CASSAGAHNSPLHF	TGTGCCAGCAGCGCCGGGGCCCATAATTCACCCCTCCACTTT
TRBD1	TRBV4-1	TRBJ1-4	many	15	CASSQDRQGREKLFF	TGCGCCAGCAGCCAAGATCGACAGGGTCGAGAAAAACTGTTTTTT
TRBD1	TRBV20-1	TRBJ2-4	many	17	CSARDKGTVVAKNIQYF	TGCAGTGCTAGAGATAAGGGGACAGTGGTAGCCAAAAACATTCAGTACTTC
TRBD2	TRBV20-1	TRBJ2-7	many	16	CSARADRASGRSEQYF	TGCAGTGCTAGAGCCGACCGGGCTAGCGGGAGGAGCGAGCAGTACTTC
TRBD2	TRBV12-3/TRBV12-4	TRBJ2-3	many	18	CASSFSGRLKTGTDTQYF	TGTGCCAGCAGTTTTAGCGGGAGACTTAAAACGGGCACAGATACGCAGTATTTT
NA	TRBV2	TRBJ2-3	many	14	CASSERGGPDTQYF	TGTGCCAGCAGTGAGCGGGGCGGTCCGGATACGCAGTATTTT
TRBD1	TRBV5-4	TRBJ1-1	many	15	CASSRQGQMNTEAFF	TGTGCCAGCAGTCGGCAGGGACAGATGAACACTGAAGCTTTCTTT
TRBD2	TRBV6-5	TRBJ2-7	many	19	CASSTSTGLTSGSPYEQYF	TGTGCCAGCAGCACCTCGACAGGCCTGACTAGCGGGAGCCCCTACGAGCAGTACTTC
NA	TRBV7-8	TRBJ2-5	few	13	CASHLSNRETQYF	TGTGCCAGCCACTTGTCCAACCGGGAGACCCAGTACTTC
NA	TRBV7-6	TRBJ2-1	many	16	CASSLAEDGYYNEQFF	TGTGCCAGCAGCTTAGCGGAGGATGGCTACTACAATGAGCAGTTCTTC
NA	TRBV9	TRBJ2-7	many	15	CASSPALGGIYEQYF	TGTGCCAGCAGCCCAGCACTTGGCGGGATTTACGAGCAGTACTTC
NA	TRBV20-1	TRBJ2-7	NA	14	CSARDGRSSYEQYF	TGCAGTGCTAGAGATGGGAGGAGCTCCTACGAGCAGTACTTC
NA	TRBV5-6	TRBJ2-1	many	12	CASSIPGNEQFF	TGTGCCAGCAGTATACCGGGGAATGAGCAGTTCTTC
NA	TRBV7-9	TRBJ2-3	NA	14	CASSAPSYVDTQYF	TGTGCCAGCAGCGCACCCTCGTACGTAGATACGCAGTATTTT
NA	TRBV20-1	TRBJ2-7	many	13	CSASEGLVYEQYF	TGCAGTGCTAGTGAGGGGTTAGTCTACGAGCAGTACTTC
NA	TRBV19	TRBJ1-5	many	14	CASSTPSSRGPQHF	TGTGCCAGTAGTACCCCCTCTTCTCGGGGGCCCCAGCATTTT
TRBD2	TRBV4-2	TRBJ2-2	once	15	CASSQEGGKDGELFF	TGTGCCAGCAGCCAAGAGGGGGGGAAGGACGGGGAGCTGTTTTTT
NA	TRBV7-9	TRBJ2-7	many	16	CASSLVRGNTGYEQYF	TGTGCCAGCAGCTTAGTGCGGGGGAACACAGGGTACGAGCAGTACTTC
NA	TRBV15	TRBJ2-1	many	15	CATSRDTKGSNEQFF	TGTGCCACCAGCAGAGATACGAAGGGGTCCAATGAGCAGTTCTTC
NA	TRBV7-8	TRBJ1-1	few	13	CASSLRLNTEAFF	TGTGCCAGCAGCTTAAGATTGAACACTGAAGCTTTCTTT
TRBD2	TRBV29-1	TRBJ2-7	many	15	CSVGAGLAGNYEQYF	TGCAGCGTTGGGGCGGGACTAGCGGGAAACTACGAGCAGTACTTC
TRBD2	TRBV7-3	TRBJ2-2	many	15	CASSLLAGDTGELFF	TGTGCCAGCAGCCTTTTAGCGGGAGACACCGGGGAGCTGTTTTTT
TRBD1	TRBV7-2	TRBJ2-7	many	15	CASSSSPGQGYEQYF	TGTGCCAGCAGCTCCTCCCCTGGACAGGGGTACGAGCAGTACTTC
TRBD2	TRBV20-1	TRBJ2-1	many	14	CSASELADNNEQFF	TGCAGTGCTAGTGAGCTAGCGGATAACAATGAGCAGTTCTTC